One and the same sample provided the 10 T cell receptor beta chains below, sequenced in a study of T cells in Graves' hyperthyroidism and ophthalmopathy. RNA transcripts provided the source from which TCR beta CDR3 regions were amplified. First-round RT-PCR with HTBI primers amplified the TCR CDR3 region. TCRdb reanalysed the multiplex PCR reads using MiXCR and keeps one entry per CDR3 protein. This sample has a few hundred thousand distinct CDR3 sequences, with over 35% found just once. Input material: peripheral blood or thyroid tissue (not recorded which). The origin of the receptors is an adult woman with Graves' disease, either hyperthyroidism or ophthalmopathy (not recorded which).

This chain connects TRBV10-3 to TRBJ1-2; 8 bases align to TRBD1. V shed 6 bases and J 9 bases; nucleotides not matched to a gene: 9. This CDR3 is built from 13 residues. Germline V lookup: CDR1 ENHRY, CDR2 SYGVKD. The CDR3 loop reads CAIREDRVTSYTF. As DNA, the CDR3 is TGTGCCATCAGGGAGGACAGGGTAACGAGCTACACCTTC.

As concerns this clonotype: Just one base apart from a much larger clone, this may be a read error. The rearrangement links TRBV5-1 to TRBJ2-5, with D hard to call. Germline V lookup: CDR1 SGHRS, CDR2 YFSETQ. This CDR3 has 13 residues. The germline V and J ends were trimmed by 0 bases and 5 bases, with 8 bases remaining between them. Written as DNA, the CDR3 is TGCGCCAGCAGCTTGGTCAACGAGGAGACCCAGTACTTC. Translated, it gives CASSLVNEETQYF.

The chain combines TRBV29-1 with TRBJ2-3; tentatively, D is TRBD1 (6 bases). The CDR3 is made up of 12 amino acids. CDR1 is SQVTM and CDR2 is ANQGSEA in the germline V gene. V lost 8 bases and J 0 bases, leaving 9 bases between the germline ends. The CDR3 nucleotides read TGCAGCCAGGGGTTTAGCACAGATACGCAGTATTTT. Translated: CSQGFSTDTQYF.

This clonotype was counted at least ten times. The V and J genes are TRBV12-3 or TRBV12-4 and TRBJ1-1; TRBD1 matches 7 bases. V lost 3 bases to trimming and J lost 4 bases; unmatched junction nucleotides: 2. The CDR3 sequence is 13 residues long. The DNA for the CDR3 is TGTGCCAGCAGTTTCTCAGGGGGCACTGAAGCTTTCTTT. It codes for CASSFSGGTEAFF.

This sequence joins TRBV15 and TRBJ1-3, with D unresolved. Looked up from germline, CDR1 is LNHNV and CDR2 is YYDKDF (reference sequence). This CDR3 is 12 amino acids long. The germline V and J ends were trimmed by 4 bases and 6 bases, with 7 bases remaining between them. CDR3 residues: CATSTGENTIYF. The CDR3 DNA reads TGTGCCACCAGCACCGGGGAAAACACCATATATTTT.

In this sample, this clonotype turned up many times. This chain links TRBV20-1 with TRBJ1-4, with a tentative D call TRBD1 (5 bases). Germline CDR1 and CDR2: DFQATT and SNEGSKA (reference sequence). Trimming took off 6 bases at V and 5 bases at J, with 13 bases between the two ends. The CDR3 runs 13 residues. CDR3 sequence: CSASGTLNEKLFF. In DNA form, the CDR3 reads TGCAGTGCCAGCGGGACGCTCAATGAAAAACTGTTTTTT.

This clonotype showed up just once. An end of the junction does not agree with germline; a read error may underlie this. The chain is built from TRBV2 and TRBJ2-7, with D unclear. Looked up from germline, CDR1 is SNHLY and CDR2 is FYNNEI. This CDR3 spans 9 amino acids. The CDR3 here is CASGNLDRF. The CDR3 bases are TGTGCCAGCGGGAACCTGGACCGCTTC.

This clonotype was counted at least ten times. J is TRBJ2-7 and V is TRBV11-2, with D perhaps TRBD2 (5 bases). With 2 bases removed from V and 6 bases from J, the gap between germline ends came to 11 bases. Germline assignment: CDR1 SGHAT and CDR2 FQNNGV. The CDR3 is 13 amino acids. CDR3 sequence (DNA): TGTGCCAGCAGCTTACGTCTAGCCCTCGAGCAGTACTTC. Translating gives CASSLRLALEQYF.

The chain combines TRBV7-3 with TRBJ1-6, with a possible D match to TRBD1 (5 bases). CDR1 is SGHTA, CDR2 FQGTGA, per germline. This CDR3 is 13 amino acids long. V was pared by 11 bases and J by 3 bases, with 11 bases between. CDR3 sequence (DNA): TGTGCCTACCAGGGTTGCTATAATTCACCCCTCCACTTT. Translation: CAYQGCYNSPLHF.

CDR3 in DNA: TGCAGTGCCGTAGACAGGGGGAACTATGGCTACACCTTC. The encoded protein is CSAVDRGNYGYTF. The V gene is TRBV20-1, the J gene TRBJ1-2; TRBD1 agrees at 9 bases. The CDR3 covers 13 residues. Germline CDR1 DFQATT, CDR2 SNEGSKA (reference sequence). V gave up 6 bases and J gave up 2 bases; unmatched junction bases: 4.